This T cell receptor (beta chain) was recovered during a study of read filtering for tumor transcriptome and immune sequencing. Molecular barcoded adaptors covering alpha/delta and beta/gamma chains were used on around 370 ng RNA. In TCRdb, the reads were re-called with MiXCR into one record per CDR3 protein. Of fewer than 75,000 distinct CDR3 sequences in the sample, 20% to 25% were seen once. As regards this clonotype: One base separates it from a far larger clone, so it is likely a read error.

This CDR3 has 12 amino acids. The V and J genes are TRBV12-3 or TRBV12-4 and TRBJ1-6, with D hard to call. The sequence derives from a donor aged 40 or over with multiple myeloma. Sample: a population of CD138-negative cells sorted from bone marrow. CDR3: CASSYANTEASF. The CDR3 region has the DNA TGTGCCAGCAGCTATGCCAACACTGAAGCTTCCTTT.